Listed below are T cell receptor beta chains from one sample, sequenced in a study of T-cell reconstitution after alpha-beta-depleted transplantation in children. TCRdb fed the PCR reads into MiXCR, producing one record per CDR3 protein. The sample has around 110,000 distinct CDR3 sequences, about 9.4% seen once; the top ten hold around 34%. Here the sequenced sample was PBMCs, taken before TCRalphabeta/CD19-depleted stem cell transplant. Every receptor here comes from a boy aged 2 to 10 with acute lymphoblastic leukemia, due to receive a stem cell transplant. CDR3s include the opening cysteine and the closing phenylalanine or tryptophan. Each record gives: CDR3 DNA, CDR3 protein, V gene, J gene, clone size, CDR3 length, D gene. D genes are given only for firm matches. Clone sizes are given selectively: once, few, many, or a class where the clone is expanded.

CDR3nt: TGCAGTGCCAAGGGACTCTCGATGGCAGAGACCCAGTACTTC
CDR3aa: CSAKGLSMAETQYF
v_gene: TRBV20-1
j_gene: TRBJ2-5
abundance: few
len: 14
d_gene: NA

CDR3nt: TGCGCCAGCAGCTTGGACTCTAGCGGCCGCACAGATACGCAGTATTTT
CDR3aa: CASSLDSSGRTDTQYF
v_gene: TRBV5-1
j_gene: TRBJ2-3
abundance: many
len: 16
d_gene: TRBD2

CDR3nt: TGCAGTGCTAGAGTGGCGGGAGGGCCCTCCGAGCAGTACTTC
CDR3aa: CSARVAGGPSEQYF
v_gene: TRBV20-1
j_gene: TRBJ2-7
abundance: many
len: 14
d_gene: TRBD2

CDR3nt: TGTGCCACCTCGAGGGCACTAGCGGCTCGAGGGTACGAGCAGTACTTC
CDR3aa: CATSRALAARGYEQYF
v_gene: TRBV6-1
j_gene: TRBJ2-7
abundance: NA
len: 16
d_gene: TRBD2

CDR3nt: TGTGCCAGCAGCTTAGGGATTAGCCGAGAGCAGTTCTTC
CDR3aa: CASSLGISREQFF
v_gene: TRBV7-9
j_gene: TRBJ2-1
abundance: few
len: 13
d_gene: NA

CDR3nt: TGTGCCAGCAGTTACCGGGACAGGGGCTATGGCTACACCTTC
CDR3aa: CASSYRDRGYGYTF
v_gene: TRBV28
j_gene: TRBJ1-2
abundance: NA
len: 14
d_gene: TRBD1

CDR3nt: TGTGCCAGCAGCCAAGATCTGGTACTCCGAGGAGATACGCAGTATTTT
CDR3aa: CASSQDLVLRGDTQYF
v_gene: TRBV14
j_gene: TRBJ2-3
abundance: NA
len: 16
d_gene: NA

CDR3nt: TGTGCCAGCAGCTTTCCGGGATTTGGCTACACCTTC
CDR3aa: CASSFPGFGYTF
v_gene: TRBV7-6
j_gene: TRBJ1-2
abundance: NA
len: 12
d_gene: NA

CDR3nt: TGTGCCAGCAGCGGACTAGCGGTACACACCGGGGAGCTGTTTTTT
CDR3aa: CASSGLAVHTGELFF
v_gene: TRBV7-2
j_gene: TRBJ2-2
abundance: many
len: 15
d_gene: TRBD2

CDR3nt: TGTGCCAGCAGTGAGACCGGGACTAGCGGCTCAATTACCTACGAGCAGTACTTC
CDR3aa: CASSETGTSGSITYEQYF
v_gene: TRBV27
j_gene: TRBJ2-7
abundance: large
len: 18
d_gene: TRBD2

CDR3nt: TGTGCCAGCAGCCCGAGGTACTACAATGAGCAGTTCTTC
CDR3aa: CASSPRYYNEQFF
v_gene: TRBV7-9
j_gene: TRBJ2-1
abundance: few
len: 13
d_gene: NA

CDR3nt: TGTGCCAGCAGCCCCGCGGGGGCGGGAGGGAATGAGCAGTTCTTC
CDR3aa: CASSPAGAGGNEQFF
v_gene: TRBV11-2
j_gene: TRBJ2-1
abundance: many
len: 15
d_gene: TRBD2

CDR3nt: TGTGCCAGCAGTTTCGAGTCCGTTGGAAACACCATATATTTT
CDR3aa: CASSFESVGNTIYF
v_gene: TRBV12-3/TRBV12-4
j_gene: TRBJ1-3
abundance: few
len: 14
d_gene: NA

CDR3nt: TGCGCCAGCAGCTTGTTACAGGGGCACAATGAGCAGTTCTTC
CDR3aa: CASSLLQGHNEQFF
v_gene: TRBV5-1
j_gene: TRBJ2-1
abundance: many
len: 14
d_gene: TRBD1

CDR3nt: TGTGCCAGCAGGTTTAGCGCAGCTAACACTGGGGAGCTGTTTTTT
CDR3aa: CASRFSAANTGELFF
v_gene: TRBV2
j_gene: TRBJ2-2
abundance: few
len: 15
d_gene: NA

CDR3nt: TGTGCCAGCACACCGGGACTAGCGGGAGCCCATTCCTACAATGAGCAGTTCTTC
CDR3aa: CASTPGLAGAHSYNEQFF
v_gene: TRBV27
j_gene: TRBJ2-1
abundance: few
len: 18
d_gene: TRBD2

CDR3nt: TGTGCCAGCAGCTTGGGGCTGTATGGCTACACCTTC
CDR3aa: CASSLGLYGYTF
v_gene: TRBV5-6
j_gene: TRBJ1-2
abundance: NA
len: 12
d_gene: NA

CDR3nt: TGTGCCAGCAGTTTACCCAGGACGGGTCCGAACATCGGTGAGCAGTTCTTC
CDR3aa: CASSLPRTGPNIGEQFF
v_gene: TRBV28
j_gene: TRBJ2-1
abundance: NA
len: 17
d_gene: NA

CDR3nt: TGTGCCACCAGCAGAAGACAGGGGTTGGATCGTAATGAGCAGTTCTTC
CDR3aa: CATSRRQGLDRNEQFF
v_gene: TRBV15
j_gene: TRBJ2-1
abundance: NA
len: 16
d_gene: TRBD1

CDR3nt: TGTGCCAGTATGACTAGCCTCTCGGGAGAGACCCAGTACTTC
CDR3aa: CASMTSLSGETQYF
v_gene: TRBV3-1
j_gene: TRBJ2-5
abundance: few
len: 14
d_gene: TRBD2

CDR3nt: TGCAGCGTTGAGACAGTCCCTTCGGGTACGCAGTATTTT
CDR3aa: CSVETVPSGTQYF
v_gene: TRBV29-1
j_gene: TRBJ2-3
abundance: NA
len: 13
d_gene: NA

CDR3nt: TGTGCCAGCAGCCACAGGGGGGATGCGGAGACCCAGTACTTC
CDR3aa: CASSHRGDAETQYF
v_gene: TRBV7-3
j_gene: TRBJ2-5
abundance: few
len: 14
d_gene: TRBD1

CDR3nt: TGCAGTTCCTTGGGAACTAGCGGTCTTAACGAGCAGTACTTC
CDR3aa: CSSLGTSGLNEQYF
v_gene: TRBV20-1
j_gene: TRBJ2-7
abundance: NA
len: 14
d_gene: TRBD2

CDR3nt: TGTGCCAGCAGTGATGGACAGGGGATTAGTCAAGAGACCCAGTACTTC
CDR3aa: CASSDGQGISQETQYF
v_gene: TRBV2
j_gene: TRBJ2-5
abundance: few
len: 16
d_gene: TRBD1

CDR3nt: TGTGCCAGCAGTTCCGTAGGACAGGGAAAGTCCTACGAGCAGTACTTC
CDR3aa: CASSSVGQGKSYEQYF
v_gene: TRBV28
j_gene: TRBJ2-7
abundance: NA
len: 16
d_gene: TRBD1

CDR3nt: TGTGCCAGCATTAAAGGGGACACTGAAGCTTTCTTT
CDR3aa: CASIKGDTEAFF
v_gene: TRBV6-5
j_gene: TRBJ1-1
abundance: few
len: 12
d_gene: NA

CDR3nt: TGCAGTGCTAGTTTCCTACTAGCGGAGAAATACAATGAGCAGTTCTTC
CDR3aa: CSASFLLAEKYNEQFF
v_gene: TRBV20-1
j_gene: TRBJ2-1
abundance: many
len: 16
d_gene: TRBD2

CDR3nt: TGTGCCAGCGAGCCTTCTAGCGGGAAGAGCACAGATACGCAGTATTTT
CDR3aa: CASEPSSGKSTDTQYF
v_gene: TRBV24-1
j_gene: TRBJ2-3
abundance: many
len: 16
d_gene: TRBD2

CDR3nt: TGTGCCAGCAGCCCTCTGGGGAGCGGGACTAGAGATACGCAGTATTTT
CDR3aa: CASSPLGSGTRDTQYF
v_gene: TRBV14
j_gene: TRBJ2-3
abundance: NA
len: 16
d_gene: TRBD2

CDR3nt: TGTGCCAGCAGTGCTTCCCGGGACAGCTCCTACGAGCAGTACTTC
CDR3aa: CASSASRDSSYEQYF
v_gene: TRBV2
j_gene: TRBJ2-7
abundance: few
len: 15
d_gene: TRBD1

CDR3nt: TGTGCCAGCAGCGTAGCTGAGGGGTCGACTGAAGCTTTCTTT
CDR3aa: CASSVAEGSTEAFF
v_gene: TRBV9
j_gene: TRBJ1-1
abundance: few
len: 14
d_gene: NA

CDR3nt: TGCGCCAGCAGCCAAGAAAAGTATGGGCTAGCGGGGGGAGAGCTGTTTTTT
CDR3aa: CASSQEKYGLAGGELFF
v_gene: TRBV4-1
j_gene: TRBJ2-2
abundance: many
len: 17
d_gene: TRBD2

CDR3nt: TGTGCCAGCAGCTTAGAGAGCGGACGATCCTACAATGAGCAGTTCTTC
CDR3aa: CASSLESGRSYNEQFF
v_gene: TRBV7-6
j_gene: TRBJ2-1
abundance: NA
len: 16
d_gene: NA

CDR3nt: TGCGCCAGCAGCTTGCGGTCTAGCGGGAGTGGGAATACGCAGTATTTT
CDR3aa: CASSLRSSGSGNTQYF
v_gene: TRBV5-1
j_gene: TRBJ2-3
abundance: many
len: 16
d_gene: TRBD2

CDR3nt: TGTGCCAGCAGTTTATCGATAAGGACGGCTAGCACAGATACGCAGTATTTT
CDR3aa: CASSLSIRTASTDTQYF
v_gene: TRBV27
j_gene: TRBJ2-3
abundance: many
len: 17
d_gene: NA

CDR3nt: TGCGCCAGCAGCCGTCGACTGGAAACCTACGAGCAGTACTTC
CDR3aa: CASSRRLETYEQYF
v_gene: TRBV5-1
j_gene: TRBJ2-7
abundance: many
len: 14
d_gene: NA

CDR3nt: TGTGCCAGCAGCCCCGATAGCGGGAGCTCCTACAATGAGCAGTTCTTC
CDR3aa: CASSPDSGSSYNEQFF
v_gene: TRBV14
j_gene: TRBJ2-1
abundance: many
len: 16
d_gene: TRBD2

CDR3nt: TGCAGCGTTGATGCAAGGGGCCATGGCTACACCTTC
CDR3aa: CSVDARGHGYTF
v_gene: TRBV29-1
j_gene: TRBJ1-2
abundance: few
len: 12
d_gene: NA

CDR3nt: TGTGCCAGCAGCCCAATGGGACAGGTCAACACTGAAGCTTTCTTT
CDR3aa: CASSPMGQVNTEAFF
v_gene: TRBV7-9
j_gene: TRBJ1-1
abundance: few
len: 15
d_gene: TRBD1

CDR3nt: TGTGCCAGCGGCCACAGGAAGGGGGCACAGAATGAGCAGTTCTTC
CDR3aa: CASGHRKGAQNEQFF
v_gene: TRBV6-1
j_gene: TRBJ2-1
abundance: many
len: 15
d_gene: TRBD1

CDR3nt: TGTGCCAGCAGGCGACTAGCGGGAGTTAGTGAGCAGTTCTTC
CDR3aa: CASRRLAGVSEQFF
v_gene: TRBV28
j_gene: TRBJ2-1
abundance: few
len: 14
d_gene: TRBD2

CDR3nt: TGCGCCAGCAAAGCGGCCTCGAGCTCCTACGAGCAGTACTTC
CDR3aa: CASKAASSSYEQYF
v_gene: TRBV5-1
j_gene: TRBJ2-7
abundance: many
len: 14
d_gene: NA

CDR3nt: TGTGCCAGCAGCTTACCTATAGCGGGAGGGGACCATACAGATACGCAGTATTTT
CDR3aa: CASSLPIAGGDHTDTQYF
v_gene: TRBV5-5
j_gene: TRBJ2-3
abundance: many
len: 18
d_gene: TRBD2